This passage covers 10 T cell receptor beta chains from one sample sequenced in a study of T cell responses to AZD1222 COVID-19 vaccine. Clones were sequenced by immunoSEQ multiplex PCR, and TCRdb holds only the in-frame ones, with some missing. The data contain about 140,000 clones, 84% of them singletons. Sequenced material: peripheral blood, taken on day 0 of AZD1222 vaccination. The receptors stem from an adult in good health.

This clone occurred a few times. This sequence joins TRBV21-1 and TRBJ1-1. TRBV21-1 is an annotated pseudogene. The CDR3 spans 12 residues. The CDR3 DNA is TGTGCCAGCAGCAAAGGGGGGACTGAAGCTTTCTTT. Its protein product is CASSKGGTEAFF.

The rearrangement links TRBV7-3 to TRBJ2-1; possibly TRBD1 for D (6 bases). Germline CDR1 is SGHTA and CDR2 is FQGTGA. The CDR3 is 16 amino acids. Trimming shortened V by 4 bases and J by 3 bases, and 16 bases separated the two germline ends. CDR3: CASSSGWRTDYNEQFF. The CDR3, as DNA: TGTGCCAGCAGCTCCGGGTGGAGGACAGACTACAATGAGCAGTTCTTC.

V usage is TRBV6-6 and J usage is TRBJ1-6; D is uncertain. CDR3 length: 13 amino acids. V lost 5 bases and J lost 7, with 9 bases in between. Germline V lookup: CDR1 MNHNY, CDR2 SVGAGI (reference sequence). The CDR3 bases are TGTGCCAGCAGTCTTCCGGCCAATTCACCCCTCCACTTT. Translating gives CASSLPANSPLHF.

The table lists this clone with a count of one. This chain joins TRBV11-2 and TRBJ2-2, with 8 bases lining up with TRBD1. The germline V gene has CDR1 SGHAT and CDR2 FQNNGV. The V and J ends lost 3 bases and 14 bases, in that order; junction bases with no gene match: 8. The CDR3 is 13 residues long. CDR3 sequence reads: CASSLDRAVELFF. The CDR3 DNA reads as TGTGCCAGCAGCTTGGACAGGGCGGTCGAACTGTTTTTT.

The chain recombines TRBV28 with TRBJ1-3, with TRBD1 identical over 7 bases. Trimming took 6 bases from V and 14 from J; bases not matched to a gene: 25. This CDR3 region has 17 residues. Germline V CDR1 and CDR2: MDHEN, SYDVKM. For the CDR3, the DNA is TGTGCCAGCAGCCCATATGTCCGGGACAGAGGAGGAAAGCCAGTATATTTT. Residues: CASSPYVRDRGGKPVYF. The entire variable domain, with the rest obtained from reference TRBV28 and TRBJ1-3, is as follows: DVKVTQSSRYLVKRTGEKVFLECVQDMDHENMFWYRQDPGLGLRLIYFSYDVKMKEKGDIPEGYSVSREKKERFSLILESASTNQTSMYLCASSPYVRDRGGKPVYFGEGSWLTVV.

Only one count was recorded for this clone. CDR3 sequence reads: CASSLVRRLANQPLNTEAFF. CDR3 coding DNA: TGTGCCAGCAGCTTAGTAAGAAGGCTTGCGAACCAACCATTGAACACTGAAGCTTTCTTT. This chain uses TRBV7-8 with TRBJ1-1; D remains unclear. The CDR3 is made up of 20 amino acids. The V gene lost 1 base and the J gene lost 0 bases, with 24 bases spanning the gap. The V gene's germline CDR1 is SGHVS and CDR2 FQNEAQ.

The V gene is TRBV5-1, the J gene TRBJ1-6; tentatively, D is TRBD1 (5 bases). The CDR3 length is 16 residues. The germline V and J ends were trimmed by 4 bases and 10 bases, with 21 bases remaining between them. The germline V gene has CDR1 SGHRS and CDR2 YFSETQ. The CDR3 spells CASSPRGGQSGSPLHF. CDR3 DNA: TGCGCCAGCAGCCCAAGGGGTGGGCAGTCAGGATCACCCCTCCACTTT.

The chain couples TRBV28 to TRBJ1-1; no definite D call. Germline V gene data show CDR1 as MDHEN and CDR2 as SYDVKM. V was cut by 4 bases and J by 0 bases, with 6 bases left in between. The CDR3 totals 13 residues. This chain's CDR3 is CASSYPVNTEAFF. The CDR3 nucleotides are TGTGCCAGCAGTTATCCGGTGAACACTGAAGCTTTCTTT.

The V call is TRBV30, the J call TRBJ1-1; the D gene is possibly TRBD1 (5 bases). The CDR3 loop spans 13 amino acids. The V end lost 4 bases, the J end lost 5 bases, and 14 bases lay between the germline ends. Germline CDR1 reads GTSNPN; CDR2 reads SVGIG (reference sequence). The CDR3 spells CAWKTGHGTEAFF. For the CDR3, the DNA is TGTGCCTGGAAGACGGGGCATGGGACTGAAGCTTTCTTT. Filled out from reference TRBV30 and TRBJ1-1, the complete variable domain reads SQTIHQWPATLVQPVGSPLSLECTVEGTSNPNLYWYRQAAGRGLQLLFYSVGIGQISSEVPQNLSASRPQDRQFILSSKKLLLSDSGFYLCAWKTGHGTEAFFGQGTRLTVV.

The rearrangement joins TRBV5-1 to TRBJ1-6, with a weak D call TRBD1 (5 bases). Germline CDR1 SGHRS, CDR2 YFSETQ. CDR3 length equals 15 residues. Trimming took 0 bases from V and 7 from J, leaving 11 bases between them. CDR3: CASSLEQGPNSPLHF. DNA for the CDR3: TGCGCCAGCAGCTTGGAGCAGGGCCCCAATTCACCCCTCCACTTT.